This T cell receptor (beta chain) stems from a study of blood T cell repertoires in COVID-19. Background on the study: From the United States, Italy and Spain came samples of acute and convalescent COVID-19. Nucleic acid was either cDNA or gDNA, and it came from T cells, B-cell-depleted T cells, or PBMCs.

TCRdb's table, derived via immunoSEQ multiplex PCR, lists solely in-frame clones and lacks some. The sample lists about 190,000 clones, roughly 85% occurring once. Sequencing used peripheral blood. This sequence was found in a woman between 25 and 40 years old with acute or convalescent COVID-19.

Here the CDR3 DNA reads TGTGCCAGCAGGGGGACAGGGGGTGATCAGCCCCAGCATTTT. This translates into CASRGTGGDQPQHF. This sequence joins TRBV2 and TRBJ1-5; 11 nucleotides agree with TRBD1. This CDR3 has 14 residues. Germline V gene sequence: CDR1 SNHLY, CDR2 FYNNEI. V lost 6 bases and J lost 5; bases outside the gene matches: 3.